This T cell receptor beta chain was captured in a study of T cells in Graves' hyperthyroidism and ophthalmopathy. Study-level findings and limits: Clonotypes that were expanded in thyroid above 0.001 mostly appeared in blood too.

Diagnoses were made from clinical symptoms, serum measures (thyroxine and TRAb), thyroid ultrasound and orbital computed tomography. This CDR3 region has 12 residues. V was trimmed by 10 bases and J by 4 bases, leaving 14 bases between them. Germline values: CDR1 MDHEN, CDR2 SYDVKM. TCR beta CDR3 regions were amplified from RNA. Using the HTBI primer set, a first-round RT-PCR was run on the TCR CDR3. TCRdb used MiXCR to reprocess the multiplex PCR reads, holding one entry per CDR3 protein. The sample has 130,000 to 150,000 distinct CDR3 sequences; over 20% are singletons. In its sample, this clonotype was seen many times. Its specificity is not known.

The specimen was blood. This rearrangement joins TRBV28 to TRBJ2-7; no definite D call. This receptor was identified in a woman aged 50 to 60 with Graves' hyperthyroidism that later progressed to Graves' ophthalmopathy. CDR3 DNA: TGTGCCACCTCCGTGGGTCGGTACGAGCAGTACTTC. This sequence encodes CATSVGRYEQYF.